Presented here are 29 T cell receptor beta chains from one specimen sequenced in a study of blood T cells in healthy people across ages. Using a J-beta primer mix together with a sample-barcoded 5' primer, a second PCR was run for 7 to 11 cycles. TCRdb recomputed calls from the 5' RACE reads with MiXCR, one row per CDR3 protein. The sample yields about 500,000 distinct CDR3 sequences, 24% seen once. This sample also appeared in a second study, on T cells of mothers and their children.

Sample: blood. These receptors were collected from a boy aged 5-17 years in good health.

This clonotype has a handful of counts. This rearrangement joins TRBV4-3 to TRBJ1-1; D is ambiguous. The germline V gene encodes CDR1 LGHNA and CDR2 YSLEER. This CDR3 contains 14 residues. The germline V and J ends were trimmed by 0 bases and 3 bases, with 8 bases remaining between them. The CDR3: CASSQDHLYTEAFF. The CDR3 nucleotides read TGCGCCAGCAGCCAAGATCATCTCTACACTGAAGCTTTCTTT.

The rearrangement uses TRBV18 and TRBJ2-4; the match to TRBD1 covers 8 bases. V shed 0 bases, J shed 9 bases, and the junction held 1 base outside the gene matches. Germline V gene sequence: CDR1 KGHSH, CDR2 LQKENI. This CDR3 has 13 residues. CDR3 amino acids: CASSPPDRGIQYF. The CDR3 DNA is TGTGCCAGCTCACCACCAGACAGGGGCATTCAGTACTTC.

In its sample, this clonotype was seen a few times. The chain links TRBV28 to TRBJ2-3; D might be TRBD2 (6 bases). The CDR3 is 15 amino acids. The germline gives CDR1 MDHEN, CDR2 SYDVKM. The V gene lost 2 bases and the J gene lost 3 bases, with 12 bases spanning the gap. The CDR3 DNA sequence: TGTGCCAGCAGTTTAGTGGCTAGCGAGACAGATACGCAGTATTTT. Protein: CASSLVASETDTQYF.

CDR3 amino acids: CASSQPGTGPSYEQYF. The CDR3 bases are TGCGCCAGCAGCCAGCCCGGGACAGGGCCGTCCTACGAGCAGTACTTC. The gene calls are TRBV4-1 and TRBJ2-7, with 9 bases that match TRBD1. This CDR3 contains 16 residues. The V gene's germline CDR1 is MGHRA and CDR2 YSYEKL. The J segment lost 1 base and the V segment lost 3 bases, leaving 7 bases of the junction unmatched.

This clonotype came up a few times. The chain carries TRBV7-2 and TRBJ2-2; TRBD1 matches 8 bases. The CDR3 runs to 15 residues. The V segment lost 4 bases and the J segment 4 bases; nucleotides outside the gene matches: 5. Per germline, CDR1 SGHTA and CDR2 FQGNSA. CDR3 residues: CASSSDRVPTGELFF. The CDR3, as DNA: TGTGCCAGCAGCTCGGACAGGGTACCCACCGGGGAGCTGTTTTTT. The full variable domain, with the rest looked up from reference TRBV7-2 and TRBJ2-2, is GAGVSQSPSNKVTEKGKDVELRCDPISGHTALYWYRQSLGQGLEFLIYFQGNSAPDKSGLPSDRFSAERTGGSVSTLTIQRTQQEDSAVYLCASSSDRVPTGELFFGEGSRLTVL.

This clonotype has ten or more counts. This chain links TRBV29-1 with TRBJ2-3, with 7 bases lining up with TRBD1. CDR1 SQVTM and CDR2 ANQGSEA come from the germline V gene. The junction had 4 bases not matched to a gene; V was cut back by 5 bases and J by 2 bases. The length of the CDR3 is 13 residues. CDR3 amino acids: CSVSTGITDTQYF. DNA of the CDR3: TGCAGCGTTTCGACAGGGATCACAGATACGCAGTATTTT.

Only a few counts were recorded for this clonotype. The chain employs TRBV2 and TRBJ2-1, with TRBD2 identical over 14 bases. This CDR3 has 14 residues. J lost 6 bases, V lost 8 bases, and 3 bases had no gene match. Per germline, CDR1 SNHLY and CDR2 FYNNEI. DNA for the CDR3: TGTGCCAGCCAGACTAGCGGGGGGGCCAATGAGCAGTTCTTC. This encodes CASQTSGGANEQFF.

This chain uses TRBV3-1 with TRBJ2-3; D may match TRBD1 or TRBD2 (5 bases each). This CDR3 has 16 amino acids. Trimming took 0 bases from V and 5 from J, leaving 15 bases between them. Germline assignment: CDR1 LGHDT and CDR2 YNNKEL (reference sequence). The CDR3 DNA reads TGTGCCAGCAGCCAAGATCTCTCGGGGCTCGGAGATACGCAGTATTTT. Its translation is CASSQDLSGLGDTQYF.

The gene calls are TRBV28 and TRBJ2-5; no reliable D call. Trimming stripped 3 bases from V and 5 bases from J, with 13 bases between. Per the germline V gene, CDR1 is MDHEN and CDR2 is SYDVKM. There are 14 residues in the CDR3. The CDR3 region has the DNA TGTGCCAGCAGTTTGTTAGCTGGAAGGGAGACCCAGTACTTC. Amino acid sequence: CASSLLAGRETQYF.

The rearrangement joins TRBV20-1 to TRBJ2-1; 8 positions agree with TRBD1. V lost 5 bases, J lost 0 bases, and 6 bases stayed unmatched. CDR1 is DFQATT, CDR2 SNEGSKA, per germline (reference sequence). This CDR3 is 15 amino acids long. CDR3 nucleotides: TGCAGTGCTGGAGGGACAGGCGACTCCTACAATGAGCAGTTCTTC. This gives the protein CSAGGTGDSYNEQFF.

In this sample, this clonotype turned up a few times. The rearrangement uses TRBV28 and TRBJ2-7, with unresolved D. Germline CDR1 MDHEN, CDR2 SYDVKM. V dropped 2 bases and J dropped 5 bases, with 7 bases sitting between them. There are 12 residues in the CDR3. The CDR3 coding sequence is TGTGCCAGCAGTTTAGTAGGGAACGAGCAGTACTTC. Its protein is CASSLVGNEQYF.

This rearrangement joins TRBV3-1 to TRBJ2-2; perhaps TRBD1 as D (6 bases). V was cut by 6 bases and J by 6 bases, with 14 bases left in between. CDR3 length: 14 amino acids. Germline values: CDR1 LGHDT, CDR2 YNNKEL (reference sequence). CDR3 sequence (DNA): TGTGCCAGCAGGATGGGAACAGGGCCCGGGGAGCTGTTTTTT. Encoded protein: CASRMGTGPGELFF.

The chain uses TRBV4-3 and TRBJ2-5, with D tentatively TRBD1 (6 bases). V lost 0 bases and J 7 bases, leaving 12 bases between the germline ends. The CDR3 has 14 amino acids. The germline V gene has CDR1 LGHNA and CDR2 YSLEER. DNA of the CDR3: TGCGCCAGCAGCCAAGAGACAGGTCCCAGGACCCAGTACTTC. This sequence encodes CASSQETGPRTQYF.

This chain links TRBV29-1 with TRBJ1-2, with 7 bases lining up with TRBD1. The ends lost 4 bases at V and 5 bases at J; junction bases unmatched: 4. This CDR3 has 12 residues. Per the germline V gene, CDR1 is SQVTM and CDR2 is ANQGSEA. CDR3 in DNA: TGCAGCGTTGCGGGACAGAAATATGGCTACACCTTC. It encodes CSVAGQKYGYTF.

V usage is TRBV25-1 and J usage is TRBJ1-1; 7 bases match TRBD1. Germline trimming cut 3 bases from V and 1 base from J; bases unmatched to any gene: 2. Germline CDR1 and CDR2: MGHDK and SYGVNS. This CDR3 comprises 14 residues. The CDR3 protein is CASSEDRRNTEAFF. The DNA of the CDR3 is TGTGCCAGCAGTGAGGACAGGAGGAACACTGAAGCTTTCTTT.

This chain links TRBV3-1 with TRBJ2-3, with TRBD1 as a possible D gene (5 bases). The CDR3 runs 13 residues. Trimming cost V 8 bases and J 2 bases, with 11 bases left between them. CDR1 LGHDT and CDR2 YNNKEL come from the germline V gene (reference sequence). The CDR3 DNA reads TGTGCCAGCGACGACAGCCTCACAGATACGCAGTATTTT. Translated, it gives CASDDSLTDTQYF.

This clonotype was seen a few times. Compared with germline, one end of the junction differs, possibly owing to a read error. CDR3 DNA sequence: TGCGCCAGCAGCTTGGCCACTAGCGGATACGGGCAGTACTTC. This sequence encodes CASSLATSGYGQYF. The rearrangement uses TRBV5-8 and TRBJ2-7; 8 nucleotides agree with TRBD2. This CDR3 contains 14 residues. Per the germline V gene, CDR1 is SGHTS and CDR2 is YDEGEE.

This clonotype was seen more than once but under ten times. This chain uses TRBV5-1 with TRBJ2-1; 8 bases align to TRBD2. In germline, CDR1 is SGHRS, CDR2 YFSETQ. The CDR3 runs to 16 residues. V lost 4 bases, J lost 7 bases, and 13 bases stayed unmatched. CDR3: CASSLPRTSPWNEQFF. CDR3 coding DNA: TGCGCCAGCAGCCTCCCCAGGACTAGCCCCTGGAATGAGCAGTTCTTC.

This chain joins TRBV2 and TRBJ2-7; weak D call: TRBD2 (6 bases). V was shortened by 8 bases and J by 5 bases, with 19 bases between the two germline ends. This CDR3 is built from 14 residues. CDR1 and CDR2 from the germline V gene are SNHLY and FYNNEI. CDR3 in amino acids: CASCRRAGSNEQYF. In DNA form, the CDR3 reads TGTGCCAGCTGCCGGAGGGCAGGGAGCAACGAGCAGTACTTC.

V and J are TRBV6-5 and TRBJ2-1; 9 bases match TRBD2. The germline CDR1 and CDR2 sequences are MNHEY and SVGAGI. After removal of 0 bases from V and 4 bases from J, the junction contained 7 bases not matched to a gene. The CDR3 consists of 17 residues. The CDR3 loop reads CASSYSHPSGIYNEQFF. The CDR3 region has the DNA TGTGCCAGCAGTTACTCCCACCCTAGCGGGATATACAATGAGCAGTTCTTC.

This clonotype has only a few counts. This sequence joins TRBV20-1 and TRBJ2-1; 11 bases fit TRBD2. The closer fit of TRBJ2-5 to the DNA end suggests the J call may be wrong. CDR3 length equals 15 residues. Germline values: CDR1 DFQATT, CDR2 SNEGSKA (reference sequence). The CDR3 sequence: CSAASSGRTQETQYF. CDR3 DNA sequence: TGCAGTGCTGCCTCTAGCGGGAGGACTCAAGAGACCCAGTACTTC.

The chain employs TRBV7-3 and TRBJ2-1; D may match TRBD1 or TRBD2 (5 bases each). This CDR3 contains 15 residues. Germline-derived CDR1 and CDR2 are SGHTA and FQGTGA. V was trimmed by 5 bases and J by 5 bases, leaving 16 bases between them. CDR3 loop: CASSPMAGANNEQFF. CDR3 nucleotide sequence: TGTGCCAGCAGCCCAATGGCCGGGGCAAACAATGAGCAGTTCTTC.

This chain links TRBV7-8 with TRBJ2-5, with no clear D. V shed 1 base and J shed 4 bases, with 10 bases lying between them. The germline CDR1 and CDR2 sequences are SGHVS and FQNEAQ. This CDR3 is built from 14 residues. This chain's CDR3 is CASSLVVLRETQYF. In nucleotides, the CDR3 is TGTGCCAGCAGCTTAGTAGTACTTCGAGAGACCCAGTACTTC. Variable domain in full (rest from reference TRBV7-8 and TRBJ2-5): GAGVSQSPRYKVAKRGQDVALRCDPISGHVSLFWYQQALGQGPEFLTYFQNEAQLDKSGLPSDRFFAERPEGSVSTLKIQRTQQEDSAVYLCASSLVVLRETQYFGPGTRLLVL.

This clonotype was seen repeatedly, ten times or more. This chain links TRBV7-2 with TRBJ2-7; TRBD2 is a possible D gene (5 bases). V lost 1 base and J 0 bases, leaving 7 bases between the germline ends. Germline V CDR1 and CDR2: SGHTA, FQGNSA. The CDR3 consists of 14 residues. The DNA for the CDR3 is TGTGCCAGCAGCTTAGGTCTAGCCTCCTACGAGCAGTACTTC. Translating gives CASSLGLASYEQYF.

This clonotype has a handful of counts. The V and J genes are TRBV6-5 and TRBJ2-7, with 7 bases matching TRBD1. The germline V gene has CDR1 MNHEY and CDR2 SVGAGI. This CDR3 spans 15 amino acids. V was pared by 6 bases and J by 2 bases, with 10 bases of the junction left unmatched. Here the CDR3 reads CASSPTGVQAYEQYF. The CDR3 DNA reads TGTGCCAGCAGCCCCACAGGGGTTCAGGCCTACGAGCAGTACTTC.

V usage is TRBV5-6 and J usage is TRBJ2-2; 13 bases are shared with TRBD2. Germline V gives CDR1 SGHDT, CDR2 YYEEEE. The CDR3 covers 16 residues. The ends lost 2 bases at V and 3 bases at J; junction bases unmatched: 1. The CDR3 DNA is TGTGCCAGCAGCTTCGGACTAGCGGGAGACACCGGGGAGCTGTTTTTT. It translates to CASSFGLAGDTGELFF.

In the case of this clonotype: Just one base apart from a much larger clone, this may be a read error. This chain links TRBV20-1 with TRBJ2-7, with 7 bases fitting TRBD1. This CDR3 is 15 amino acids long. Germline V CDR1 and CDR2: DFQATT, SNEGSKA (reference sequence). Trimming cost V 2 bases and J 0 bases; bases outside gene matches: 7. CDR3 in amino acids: CSARSSPGGSYEQYF. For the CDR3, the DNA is TGCAGTGCTAGATCGTCCCCAGGGGGCTCCTACGAGCAGTACTTC.

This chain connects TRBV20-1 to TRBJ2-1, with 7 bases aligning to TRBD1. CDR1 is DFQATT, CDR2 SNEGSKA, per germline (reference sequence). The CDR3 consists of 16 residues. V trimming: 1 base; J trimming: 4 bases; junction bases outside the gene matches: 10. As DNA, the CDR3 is TGCAGTGCTAGAGTAGGTATTGAGGGGGCGTACAATGAGCAGTTCTTC. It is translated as CSARVGIEGAYNEQFF.

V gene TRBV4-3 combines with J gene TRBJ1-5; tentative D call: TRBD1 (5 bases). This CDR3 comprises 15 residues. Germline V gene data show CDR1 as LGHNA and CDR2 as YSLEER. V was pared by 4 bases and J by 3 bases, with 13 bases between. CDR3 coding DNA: TGCGCCAGCAGCCCGGGACCGACCTCCAATCAGCCCCAGCATTTT. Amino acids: CASSPGPTSNQPQHF.